This T cell receptor (beta chain) was captured by sequencing in a study of blood T cell repertoires in COVID-19. Study information: PBMCs, B-cell-depleted T cells, or T cells provided the cDNA or gDNA that made up the material.

Germline-derived CDR1 and CDR2 are SGHAT and FQNNGV. This CDR3 is 14 amino acids long. J gave up 6 bases and V 3 bases, and 6 bases lay outside the gene matches. Source study methods: Scientists estimated how many nucleated cells there were by amplifying reference gene primers. TCRdb keeps only in-frame clones here, not all; method: immunoSEQ multiplex PCR. The V and J calls and clone size are taken from that table; D and trimming were inferred from the DNA. Altogether over 120,000 clones are present, more than 75% being singletons, with the ten largest covering around 11%. This TCR derives from a man between 60 and 70 years old who had recovered from COVID-19. The rearrangement joins TRBV11-2 to TRBJ2-7; TRBD1 matches at 9 bases. The sample consisted of PBMCs or T cells enriched from blood (not recorded which). The CDR3 sequence is CASSLAWTGVEQYF. The CDR3 coding sequence is TGTGCCAGCAGCTTGGCCTGGACAGGGGTCGAGCAGTACTTC.